The rows below give T cell receptor beta chains drawn from one sample of a study of spatial heterogeneity in lung cancer. MiXCR was run by TCRdb on the 5' RACE reads, yielding one entry per CDR3 protein. There are about 39,000 distinct CDR3 sequences in the sample; 3% to 3.5% occur only once, and 30% to 45% lies in the top ten. Sequencing was performed on normal lung tissue next to the tumor, taken at surgery. The receptor source for this set is a male donor with early-stage non-small cell lung cancer. Each CDR3 is given with its conserved first and last residue. Each record gives: V gene, clone size, J gene, D gene, CDR3 protein, CDR3 DNA. A D gene is named only where the DNA matches it firmly. A clone size is listed for some rows: how often the clone was seen (once, few, many), or a class if it is expanded.

TRBV12-3/TRBV12-4,many,TRBJ2-2,-,CASRRGPATGELFF,TGTGCCAGCAGGAGGGGTCCAGCAACCGGGGAGCTGTTTTTT
TRBV28,many,TRBJ2-7,-,CASSPGPWDEQYF,TGTGCCAGCAGCCCGGGTCCGTGGGACGAGCAGTACTTC
TRBV7-3,many,TRBJ2-7,-,CASSPGAGVGVYEQYF,TGTGCCAGCAGCCCTGGTGCAGGGGTCGGAGTTTACGAGCAGTACTTC
TRBV25-1,many,TRBJ2-1,TRBD2,CASSEFGGGGTREQFF,TGTGCCAGCAGTGAATTTGGTGGCGGGGGAACCAGGGAGCAGTTCTTC
TRBV2,many,TRBJ1-2,TRBD1,CASRGDRVGYTF,TGTGCCAGCAGAGGGGACAGGGTCGGCTACACCTTC
TRBV29-1,many,TRBJ2-1,-,CSVGLTAIPNEQFF,TGCAGCGTTGGACTAACTGCAATTCCTAATGAGCAGTTCTTC
TRBV6-2/TRBV6-3,many,TRBJ2-7,-,CASSRLGSEQYF,TGTGCCAGCAGTCGACTAGGGAGTGAGCAGTACTTC
TRBV5-1,many,TRBJ1-5,-,CASSLGQPNQPQHF,TGCGCCAGCAGCTTGGGACAGCCTAATCAGCCCCAGCATTTT
TRBV28,many,TRBJ1-1,-,CASSLVGRGAFF,TGTGCCAGCAGTTTAGTAGGTAGGGGAGCTTTCTTT
TRBV5-1,many,TRBJ2-7,-,CASSPLLGNYEQYF,TGCGCCAGCAGCCCCTTGCTTGGAAACTACGAGCAGTACTTC
TRBV10-3,-,TRBJ2-7,-,CAISEWISPYEQCF,TGTGCCATCAGTGAGTGGATTTCCCCCTATGAGCAGTGCTTC
TRBV20-1,many,TRBJ1-5,-,CSAESDNQPQHF,TGCAGTGCGGAATCGGATAATCAGCCCCAGCATTTT
TRBV20-1,many,TRBJ1-1,-,CSAYPGVSEAFF,TGCAGTGCTTACCCCGGGGTAAGTGAAGCTTTCTTT
TRBV2,many,TRBJ1-6,-,CASSGAASSYNSPLHF,TGTGCCAGCAGTGGGGCAGCGAGCTCCTATAATTCACCCCTCCACTTT
TRBV20-1,many,TRBJ2-1,-,CSATTVEGPYNEQFF,TGCAGTGCGACCACTGTAGAGGGACCCTACAATGAGCAGTTCTTC
TRBV7-9,few,TRBJ1-1,-,CASSQSGFNTEAFF,TGTGCCAGCAGCCAATCTGGTTTCAACACTGAAGCTTTCTTT
TRBV6-5,few,TRBJ2-2,TRBD2,CASSYSPGSGGANTGELFF,TGTGCCAGCAGTTACTCCCCGGGGAGCGGGGGCGCGAACACCGGGGAGCTGTTTTTT
TRBV10-1,-,TRBJ2-1,-,CASSERPGRAYNEQFF,TGCGCCAGCAGTGAACGACCGGGACGGGCCTACAATGAGCAGTTCTTC
TRBV28,many,TRBJ1-2,-,CASSFTGVRDYTF,TGTGCCAGCAGTTTCACGGGGGTTCGCGACTACACCTTC
TRBV20-1,many,TRBJ2-7,TRBD1,CSADPGTGQPPEQYF,TGCAGTGCGGATCCAGGGACAGGACAACCCCCCGAGCAGTACTTC
TRBV6-5,many,TRBJ1-1,-,CASSYAVGRTKNTEAFF,TGTGCCAGCAGTTACGCCGTGGGACGGACGAAGAACACTGAAGCTTTCTTT
TRBV6-2/TRBV6-3,many,TRBJ1-6,TRBD1,CASSYPGQRFGNSPLHF,TGTGCCAGCAGTTACCCGGGACAGAGATTCGGAAATTCACCCCTCCACTTT
TRBV28,many,TRBJ2-7,-,CASSILVAYYEQYF,TGTGCCAGCAGCATCCTGGTAGCCTATTACGAGCAGTACTTC
TRBV28,many,TRBJ2-5,-,CASRAQGGETQYF,TGTGCCAGCAGAGCCCAGGGAGGAGAGACCCAGTACTTC
TRBV6-5,-,TRBJ2-7,TRBD1,CASKEDRGRGEQYF,TGTGCCAGCAAAGAGGACAGGGGAAGGGGAGAGCAGTACTTC
TRBV20-1,many,TRBJ2-3,-,CSARFIATDTQYF,TGCAGTGCTAGGTTCATAGCCACAGATACGCAGTATTTT
TRBV3-1,-,TRBJ1-6,TRBD1,CASSQDRGYGSPLHF,TGTGCCAGCAGCCAAGACAGGGGGTACGGTTCACCCCTCCACTTT
TRBV24-1,many,TRBJ1-1,-,CATSDRTGTTEAFF,TGTGCCACCAGTGATAGGACCGGGACCACTGAAGCTTTCTTT
TRBV20-1,many,TRBJ2-1,-,CSATTFGGSYNEQFF,TGCAGTGCGACCACTTTCGGCGGCTCCTACAATGAGCAGTTCTTC
TRBV12-3/TRBV12-4,few,TRBJ2-7,-,CASSLGTLDRNPYEQYF,TGTGCCAGCAGTTTAGGGACGTTAGACAGGAACCCTTACGAGCAGTACTTC
TRBV6-2/TRBV6-3,many,TRBJ1-5,-,CASSFNPDQPQHF,TGTGCCAGCAGTTTTAACCCAGATCAGCCCCAGCATTTT
TRBV10-3,few,TRBJ1-3,TRBD1,CAISGQQGTGNTIYF,TGTGCCATCAGTGGGCAACAGGGGACTGGAAACACCATATATTTT
TRBV2,many,TRBJ2-2,-,CASLLQGLLNGELFF,TGTGCCAGTCTTCTCCAGGGGCTTTTAAACGGGGAGCTGTTTTTT
TRBV14,many,TRBJ1-4,-,CASSQDREKLFF,TGTGCCAGCAGCCAAGATCGGGAAAAACTGTTTTTT
TRBV11-2,many,TRBJ2-3,-,CASSLYGLSVDTQYF,TGTGCCAGCAGCTTATATGGCCTGTCGGTTGATACGCAGTATTTT
TRBV5-1,many,TRBJ2-5,-,CASSLGVLEGQETQYF,TGCGCCAGCAGCTTGGGAGTTTTGGAGGGCCAAGAGACCCAGTACTTC
TRBV27,many,TRBJ1-5,TRBD1,CASSLYTGVGQPQHF,TGTGCCAGCAGTTTATATACAGGGGTCGGGCAGCCCCAGCATTTT
TRBV7-9,-,TRBJ1-4,-,CASSSGQPATNEKLFF,TGTGCCAGCAGCTCCGGGCAGCCAGCAACTAATGAAAAACTGTTTTTT
TRBV7-9,many,TRBJ2-3,-,CASSLWRDGTDTQYF,TGTGCCAGCAGCTTATGGCGGGACGGCACAGATACGCAGTATTTT
TRBV29-1,many,TRBJ2-5,-,CSVSEIVGETQYF,TGCAGCGTCTCCGAAATAGTTGGAGAGACCCAGTACTTC
TRBV20-1,few,TRBJ2-1,TRBD2,CSGTSGRQEQFF,TGCAGTGGGACTAGCGGGAGGCAAGAGCAGTTCTTC
TRBV5-1,many,TRBJ2-3,-,CASRPPHDTDTQYF,TGCGCCAGCCGCCCTCCACACGACACAGATACGCAGTATTTT
TRBV7-9,many,TRBJ2-7,-,CASSLGGGDTLYF,TGTGCCAGCAGCTTAGGCGGGGGCGATACTCTGTACTTC
TRBV20-1,many,TRBJ2-7,TRBD2,CSADGLAGNYEQYF,TGCAGTGCTGATGGACTAGCGGGGAACTACGAGCAGTACTTC
TRBV7-4,many,TRBJ1-4,TRBD1,CASSIQGQVEKLFF,TGTGCCAGCAGCATACAGGGACAGGTCGAAAAACTGTTTTTT
TRBV2,many,TRBJ2-2,TRBD2,CASGSGRGTGELFF,TGTGCCAGCGGGAGCGGGAGGGGCACCGGGGAGCTGTTTTTT
TRBV2,many,TRBJ2-2,-,CASSAQKGTGELFF,TGTGCCAGCAGTGCTCAGAAGGGGACCGGGGAGCTGTTTTTT
TRBV20-1,many,TRBJ1-1,-,CSATRNTEAFF,TGCAGTGCTACCAGAAACACTGAAGCTTTCTTT
TRBV5-6,many,TRBJ1-2,-,CASTLNNNYGYTF,TGTGCCAGCACCCTTAACAATAACTATGGCTACACCTTC
TRBV12-3/TRBV12-4,many,TRBJ2-4,-,CASSLVVGIQYF,TGTGCCAGCAGTTTGGTGGTAGGCATTCAGTACTTC
TRBV4-2,many,TRBJ2-5,-,CASSQDYGSETQYF,TGTGCCAGCAGCCAAGATTACGGGTCAGAGACCCAGTACTTC
TRBV7-7,-,TRBJ2-1,-,CASSFAEYNEQFF,TGTGCCAGCAGCTTTGCAGAGTACAATGAGCAGTTCTTC
TRBV19,many,TRBJ1-2,TRBD1,CASRQGIKGYTF,TGTGCCAGTAGACAGGGGATAAAGGGCTACACCTTC
TRBV20-1,many,TRBJ2-1,-,CSAYDDNYNEQFF,TGCAGTGCTTACGATGACAACTACAATGAGCAGTTCTTC